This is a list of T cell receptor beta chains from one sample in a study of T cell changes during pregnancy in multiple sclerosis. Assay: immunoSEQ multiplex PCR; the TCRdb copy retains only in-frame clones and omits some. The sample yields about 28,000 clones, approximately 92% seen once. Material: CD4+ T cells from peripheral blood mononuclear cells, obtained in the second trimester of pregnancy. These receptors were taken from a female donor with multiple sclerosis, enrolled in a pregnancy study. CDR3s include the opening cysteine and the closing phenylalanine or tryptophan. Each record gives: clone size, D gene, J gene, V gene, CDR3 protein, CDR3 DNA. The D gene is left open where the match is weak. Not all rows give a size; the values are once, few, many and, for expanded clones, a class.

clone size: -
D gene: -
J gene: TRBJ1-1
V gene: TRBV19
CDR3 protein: CASSWRGGAGTEAFF
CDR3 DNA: TGTGCCAGTAGTTGGCGGGGGGGCGCGGGGACTGAAGCTTTCTTT

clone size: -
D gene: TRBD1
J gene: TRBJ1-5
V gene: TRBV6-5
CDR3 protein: CASRRDRGYQPQHF
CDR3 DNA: TGTGCCAGCAGGAGGGACAGGGGATATCAGCCCCAGCATTTT

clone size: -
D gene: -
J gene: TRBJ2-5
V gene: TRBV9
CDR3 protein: CASSVEGHGETQYF
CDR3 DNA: TGTGCCAGCAGCGTAGAGGGGCATGGGGAGACCCAGTACTTC

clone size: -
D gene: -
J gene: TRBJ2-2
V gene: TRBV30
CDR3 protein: CAWSLLTGELFF
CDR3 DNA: TGTGCCTGGAGTCTCCTCACCGGGGAGCTGTTTTTT

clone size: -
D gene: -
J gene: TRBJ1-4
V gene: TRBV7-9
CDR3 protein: CASSFTATNEKLFF
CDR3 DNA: TGTGCCAGCAGCTTTACGGCAACTAATGAAAAACTGTTTTTT

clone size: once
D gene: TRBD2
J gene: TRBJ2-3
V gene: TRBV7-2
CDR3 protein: CASSPTWTSGGVTDTQYF
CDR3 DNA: TGTGCCAGCAGCCCCACTTGGACTAGCGGGGGGGTCACAGATACGCAGTATTTT

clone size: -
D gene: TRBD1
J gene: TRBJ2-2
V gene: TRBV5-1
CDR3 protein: CASGTGQGFTGELFF
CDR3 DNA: TGCGCCAGCGGCACTGGACAGGGATTCACCGGGGAGCTGTTTTTT

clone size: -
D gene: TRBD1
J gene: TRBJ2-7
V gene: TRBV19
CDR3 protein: CASSLADRSIYEQYF
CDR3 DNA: TGTGCCAGTAGTCTGGCGGACAGGTCAATCTACGAGCAGTACTTC

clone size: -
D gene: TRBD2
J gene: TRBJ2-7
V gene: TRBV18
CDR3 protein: CASSPPTGRAGF
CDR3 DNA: TGTGCCAGCTCACCTCCGACCGGGAGGGCCGGGTTC

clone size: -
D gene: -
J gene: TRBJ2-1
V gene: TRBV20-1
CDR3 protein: CSALYNEQFF
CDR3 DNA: TGCAGTGCTCTTTACAATGAGCAGTTCTTC

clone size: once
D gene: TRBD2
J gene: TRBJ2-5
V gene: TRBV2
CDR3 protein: CASRAIAGGGETQYF
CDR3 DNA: TGTGCCAGCAGAGCCATAGCGGGGGGAGGAGAGACCCAGTACTTC

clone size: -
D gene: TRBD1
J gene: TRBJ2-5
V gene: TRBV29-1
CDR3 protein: CSVDRGGRETQYF
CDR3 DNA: TGCAGCGTGGACAGGGGCGGGAGAGAGACCCAGTACTTC

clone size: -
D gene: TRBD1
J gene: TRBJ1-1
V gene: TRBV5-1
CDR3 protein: CASSLRQGGDTEAFF
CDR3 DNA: TGCGCCAGCAGCCTCCGACAGGGTGGGGACACTGAAGCTTTCTTT

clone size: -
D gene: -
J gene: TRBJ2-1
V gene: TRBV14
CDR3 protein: CASSLPPGGSVIEQFF
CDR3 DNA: TGTGCCAGCAGCCTTCCCCCCGGAGGATCGGTCATTGAGCAGTTCTTC

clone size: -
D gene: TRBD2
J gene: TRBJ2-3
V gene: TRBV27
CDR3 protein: CASRNPPGSSGAITDTQYF
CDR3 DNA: TGTGCCAGCAGAAACCCTCCGGGTAGCAGCGGGGCTATCACAGATACGCAGTATTTT

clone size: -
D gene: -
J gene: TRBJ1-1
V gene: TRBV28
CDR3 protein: CASRGPNTEAFF
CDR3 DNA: TGTGCCAGCAGGGGCCCGAACACTGAAGCTTTCTTT

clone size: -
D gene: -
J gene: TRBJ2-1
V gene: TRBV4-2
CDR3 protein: CASSHPGSGYNEQFF
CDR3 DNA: TGTGCCAGCAGCCACCCCGGCTCAGGGTACAATGAGCAGTTCTTC

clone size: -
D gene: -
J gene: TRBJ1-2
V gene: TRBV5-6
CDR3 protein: CASSLDMTSYGYTF
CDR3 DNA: TGTGCCAGCAGCTTGGACATGACTAGCTATGGCTACACCTTC

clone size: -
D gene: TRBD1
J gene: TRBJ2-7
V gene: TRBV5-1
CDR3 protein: CASSLEQGTYEQYF
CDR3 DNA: TGCGCCAGCAGCTTGGAACAGGGGACCTACGAGCAGTACTTC

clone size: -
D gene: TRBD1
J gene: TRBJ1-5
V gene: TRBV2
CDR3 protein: CASSERTGAGQPQHF
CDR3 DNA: TGTGCCAGCAGTGAACGGACAGGGGCCGGCCAGCCCCAGCATTTT

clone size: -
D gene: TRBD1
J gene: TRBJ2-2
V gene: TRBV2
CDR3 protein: CASSPTGGLNTGELFF
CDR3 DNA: TGTGCCAGCAGCCCCACAGGGGGCCTAAACACCGGGGAGCTGTTTTTT

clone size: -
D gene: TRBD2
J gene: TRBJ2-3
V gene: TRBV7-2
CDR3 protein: CASSTAGGGADTQYF
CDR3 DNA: TGTGCCAGCAGCACCGCGGGGGGGGGCGCAGATACGCAGTATTTT

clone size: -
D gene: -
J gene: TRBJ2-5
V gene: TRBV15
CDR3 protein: CATTPRRDQETQYF
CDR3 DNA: TGTGCCACCACTCCCCGCCGGGACCAAGAGACCCAGTACTTC

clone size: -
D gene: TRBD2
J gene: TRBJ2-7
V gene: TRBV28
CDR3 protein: CASSTSGGTYSSYEQYF
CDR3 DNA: TGTGCCAGCTCGACTAGCGGGGGCACTTATAGCTCCTACGAGCAGTACTTC

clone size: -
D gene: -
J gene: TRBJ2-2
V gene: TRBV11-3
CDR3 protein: CASSFTGLTGELFF
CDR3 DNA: TGTGCCAGCAGCTTCACAGGTCTCACCGGGGAGCTGTTTTTT

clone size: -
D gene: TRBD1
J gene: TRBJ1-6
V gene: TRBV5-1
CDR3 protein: CASSLAGQGGSPLHF
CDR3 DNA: TGCGCCAGCAGCTTGGCCGGACAGGGAGGTTCACCCCTCCACTTT